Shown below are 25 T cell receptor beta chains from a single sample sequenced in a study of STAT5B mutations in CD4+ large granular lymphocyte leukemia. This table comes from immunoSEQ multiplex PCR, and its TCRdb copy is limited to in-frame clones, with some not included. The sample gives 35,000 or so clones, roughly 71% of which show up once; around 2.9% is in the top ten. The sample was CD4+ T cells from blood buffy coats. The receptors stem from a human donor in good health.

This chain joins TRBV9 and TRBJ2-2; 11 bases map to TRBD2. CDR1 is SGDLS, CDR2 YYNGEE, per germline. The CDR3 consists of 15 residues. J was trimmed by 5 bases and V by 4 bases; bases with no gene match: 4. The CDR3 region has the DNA TGTGCCAGCAGCTCACTAGCGGGGGCGACCGGGGAGCTGTTTTTT. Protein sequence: CASSSLAGATGELFF. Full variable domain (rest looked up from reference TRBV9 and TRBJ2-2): DSGVTQTPKHLITATGQRVTLRCSPRSGDLSVYWYQQSLDQGLQFLIQYYNGEERAKGNILERFSAQQFPDLHSELNLSSLELGDSALYFCASSSLAGATGELFFGEGSRLTVL.

The CDR3 here is CASSESTNTGELFF. CDR3 bases: TGCGCCAGCAGTGAGTCGACCAACACCGGGGAGCTGTTTTTT. This sequence joins TRBV10-1 and TRBJ2-2; D call uncertain. CDR1 and CDR2 (germline): WNHNN, SYGVQD (reference sequence). This CDR3 has 14 amino acids. With 0 bases removed from V and 2 bases from J, the gap between germline ends came to 4 bases.

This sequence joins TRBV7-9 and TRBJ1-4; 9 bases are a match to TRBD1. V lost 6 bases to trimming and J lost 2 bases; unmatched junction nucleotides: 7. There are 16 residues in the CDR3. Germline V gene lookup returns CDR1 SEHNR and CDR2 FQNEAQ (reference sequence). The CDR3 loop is CASSRADRGTNEKLFF. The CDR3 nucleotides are TGTGCCAGCAGTCGTGCCGACAGGGGGACTAATGAAAAACTGTTTTTT.

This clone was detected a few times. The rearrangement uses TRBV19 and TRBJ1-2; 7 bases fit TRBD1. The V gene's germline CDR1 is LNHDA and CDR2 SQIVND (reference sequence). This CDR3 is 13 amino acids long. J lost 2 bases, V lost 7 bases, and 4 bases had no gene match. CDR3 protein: CASTRQGNYGYTF. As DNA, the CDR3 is TGTGCCAGTACCCGACAGGGAAACTATGGCTACACCTTC.

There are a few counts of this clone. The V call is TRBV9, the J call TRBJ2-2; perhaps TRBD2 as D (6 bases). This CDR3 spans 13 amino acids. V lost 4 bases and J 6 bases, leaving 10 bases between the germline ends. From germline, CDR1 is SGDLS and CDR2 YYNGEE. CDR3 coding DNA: TGTGCCAGCAGCCTCCGGGACTCCGGGGAGCTGTTTTTT. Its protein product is CASSLRDSGELFF.

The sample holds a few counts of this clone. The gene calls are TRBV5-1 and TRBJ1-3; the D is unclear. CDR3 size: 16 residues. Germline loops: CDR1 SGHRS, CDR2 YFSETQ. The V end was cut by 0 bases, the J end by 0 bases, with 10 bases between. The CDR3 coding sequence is TGCGCCAGCAGCTTGGCCGGACCGAACTCTGGAAACACCATATATTTT. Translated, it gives CASSLAGPNSGNTIYF.

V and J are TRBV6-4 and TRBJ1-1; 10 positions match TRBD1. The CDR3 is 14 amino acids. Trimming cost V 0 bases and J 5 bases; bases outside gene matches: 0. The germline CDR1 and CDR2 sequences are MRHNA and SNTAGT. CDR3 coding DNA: TGTGCCAGCAGTGACTCGGACAGGGGGACTGAAGCTTTCTTT. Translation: CASSDSDRGTEAFF.

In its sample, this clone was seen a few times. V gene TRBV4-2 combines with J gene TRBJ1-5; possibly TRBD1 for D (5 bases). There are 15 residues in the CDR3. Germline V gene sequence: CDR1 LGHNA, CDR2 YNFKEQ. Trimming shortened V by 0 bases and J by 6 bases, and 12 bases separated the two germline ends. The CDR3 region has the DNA TGTGCCAGCAGCCAAGATTCAGACAGAGGTCAGCCCCAGCATTTT. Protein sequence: CASSQDSDRGQPQHF.

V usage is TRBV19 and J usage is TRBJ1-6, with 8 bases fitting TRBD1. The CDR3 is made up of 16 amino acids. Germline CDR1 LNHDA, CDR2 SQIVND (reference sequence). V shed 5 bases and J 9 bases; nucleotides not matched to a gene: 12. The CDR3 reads CASSSQAQGAGSPLHF. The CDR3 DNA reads TGTGCCAGTAGTTCCCAGGCCCAGGGGGCCGGTTCACCCCTCCACTTT. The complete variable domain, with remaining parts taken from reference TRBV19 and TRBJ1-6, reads DGGITQSPKYLFRKEGQNVTLSCEQNLNHDAMYWYRQDPGQGLRLIYYSQIVNDFQKGDIAEGYSVSREKKESFPLTVTSAQKNPTAFYLCASSSQAQGAGSPLHFGNGTRLTVT.

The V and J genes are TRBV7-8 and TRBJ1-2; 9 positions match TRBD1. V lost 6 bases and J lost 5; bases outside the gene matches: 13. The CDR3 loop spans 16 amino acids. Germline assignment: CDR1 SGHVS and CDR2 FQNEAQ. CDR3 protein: CASRPNPGQGFYGYTF. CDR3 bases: TGTGCCAGCAGGCCGAATCCGGGACAGGGATTTTATGGCTACACCTTC.

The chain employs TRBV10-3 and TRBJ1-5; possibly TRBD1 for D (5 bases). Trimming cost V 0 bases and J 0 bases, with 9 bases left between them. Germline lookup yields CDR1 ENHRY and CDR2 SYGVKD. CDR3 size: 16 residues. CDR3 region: CAISESTAYSNQPQHF. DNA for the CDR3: TGTGCCATCAGTGAGTCGACAGCGTATAGCAATCAGCCCCAGCATTTT.

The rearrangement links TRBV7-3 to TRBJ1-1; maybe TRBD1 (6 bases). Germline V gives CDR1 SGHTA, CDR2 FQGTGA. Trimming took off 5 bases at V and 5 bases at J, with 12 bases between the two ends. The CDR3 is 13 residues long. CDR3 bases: TGTGCCAGCAGCGCCCAGGGACAAACTGAAGCTTTCTTT. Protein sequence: CASSAQGQTEAFF. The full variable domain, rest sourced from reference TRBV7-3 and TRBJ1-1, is GAGVSQTPSNKVTEKGKYVELRCDPISGHTALYWYRQSLGQGPEFLIYFQGTGAADDSGLPNDRFFAVRPEGSVSTLKIQRTERGDSAVYLCASSAQGQTEAFFGQGTRLTVV.

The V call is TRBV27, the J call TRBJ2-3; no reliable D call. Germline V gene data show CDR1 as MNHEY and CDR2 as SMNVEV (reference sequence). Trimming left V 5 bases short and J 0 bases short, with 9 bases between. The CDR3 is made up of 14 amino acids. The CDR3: CASSQRGSTDTQYF. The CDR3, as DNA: TGTGCCAGCAGTCAAAGAGGTAGCACAGATACGCAGTATTTT.

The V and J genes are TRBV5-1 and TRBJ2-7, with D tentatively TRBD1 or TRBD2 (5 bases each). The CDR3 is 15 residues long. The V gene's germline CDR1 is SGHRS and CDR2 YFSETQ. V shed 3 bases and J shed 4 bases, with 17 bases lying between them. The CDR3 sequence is CASSSGTSSGYEQYF. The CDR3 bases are TGCGCCAGCAGCTCTGGGACCTCATCGGGGTACGAGCAGTACTTC.

This chain's CDR3 is CSVEWGGSYGYTF. The CDR3 DNA sequence: TGCAGCGTTGAATGGGGGGGATCTTACGGCTACACCTTC. The chain couples TRBV29-1 to TRBJ1-2, with D maybe TRBD1 (5 bases). The CDR3 is made up of 13 amino acids. Trimming cost V 2 bases and J 8 bases, with 15 bases left between them. Germline values: CDR1 SQVTM, CDR2 ANQGSEA.

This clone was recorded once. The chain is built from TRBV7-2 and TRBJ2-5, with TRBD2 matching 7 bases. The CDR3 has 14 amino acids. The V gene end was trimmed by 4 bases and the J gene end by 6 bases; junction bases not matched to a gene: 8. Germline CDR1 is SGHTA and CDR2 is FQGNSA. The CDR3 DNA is TGTGCCAGCAGCTCACTAGCGTCTCGACAGACCCAGTACTTC. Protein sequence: CASSSLASRQTQYF.

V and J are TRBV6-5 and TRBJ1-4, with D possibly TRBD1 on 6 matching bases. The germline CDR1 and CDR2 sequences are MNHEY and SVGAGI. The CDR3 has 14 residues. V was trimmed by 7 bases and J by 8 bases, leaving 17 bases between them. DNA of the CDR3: TGTGCCAGCACCCGGCTAACAGGGAGGGAAAAACTGTTTTTT. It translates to CASTRLTGREKLFF.

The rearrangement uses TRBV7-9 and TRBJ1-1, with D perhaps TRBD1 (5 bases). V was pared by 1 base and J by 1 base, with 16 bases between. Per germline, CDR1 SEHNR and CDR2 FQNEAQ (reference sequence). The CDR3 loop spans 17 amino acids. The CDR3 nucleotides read TGTGCCAGCAGCTTAGGGGGCGGGAGCGGGCGGAACACTGAAGCTTTCTTT. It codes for CASSLGGGSGRNTEAFF.

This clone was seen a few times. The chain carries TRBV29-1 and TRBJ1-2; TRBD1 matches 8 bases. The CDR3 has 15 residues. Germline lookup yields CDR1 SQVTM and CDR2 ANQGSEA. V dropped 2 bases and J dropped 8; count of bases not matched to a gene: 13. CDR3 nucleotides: TGCAGCGTTGAAAACCTTGCAGGGGGCGCGGGAGGCTACACCTTC. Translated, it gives CSVENLAGGAGGYTF.

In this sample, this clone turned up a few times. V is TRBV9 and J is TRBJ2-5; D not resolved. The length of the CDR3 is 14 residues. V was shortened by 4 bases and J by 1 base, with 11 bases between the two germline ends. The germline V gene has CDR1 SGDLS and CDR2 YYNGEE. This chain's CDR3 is CASSSRSFQETQYF. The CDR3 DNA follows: TGTGCCAGCAGCTCCAGGAGCTTCCAAGAGACCCAGTACTTC.

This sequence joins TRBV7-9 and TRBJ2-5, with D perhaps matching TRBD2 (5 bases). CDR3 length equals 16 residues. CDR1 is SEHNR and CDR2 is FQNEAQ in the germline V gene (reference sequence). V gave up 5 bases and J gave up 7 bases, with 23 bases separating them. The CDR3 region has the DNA TGTGCCAGCAGCCCGACTAACCTCGGGTCTCTGGGGACCCAGTACTTC. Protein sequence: CASSPTNLGSLGTQYF.

Here the CDR3 reads CASTLMGARDHGYTF. For the CDR3, the DNA is TGTGCCAGCACATTGATGGGGGCGCGGGACCATGGCTACACCTTC. The chain uses TRBV5-4 and TRBJ1-2, with TRBD1 as a possible D gene (6 bases). The CDR3 loop spans 15 amino acids. Deletions cut 6 bases from V and 6 bases from J, with 21 bases between. Germline loops: CDR1 SGHNT, CDR2 YYREEE (reference sequence).

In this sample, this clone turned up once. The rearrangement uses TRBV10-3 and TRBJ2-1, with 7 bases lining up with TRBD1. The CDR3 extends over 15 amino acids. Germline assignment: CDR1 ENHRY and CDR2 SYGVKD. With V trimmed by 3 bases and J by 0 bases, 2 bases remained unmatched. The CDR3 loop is CAISDRDSSYNEQFF. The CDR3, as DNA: TGTGCCATCAGTGACCGGGACAGCTCCTACAATGAGCAGTTCTTC.

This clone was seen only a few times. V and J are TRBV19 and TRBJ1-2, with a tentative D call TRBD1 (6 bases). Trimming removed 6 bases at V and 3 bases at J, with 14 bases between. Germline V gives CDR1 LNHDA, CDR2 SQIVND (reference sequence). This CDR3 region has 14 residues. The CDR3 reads CASRVGGLDYGYTF. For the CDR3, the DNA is TGTGCCAGTAGGGTTGGGGGGCTGGACTATGGCTACACCTTC.

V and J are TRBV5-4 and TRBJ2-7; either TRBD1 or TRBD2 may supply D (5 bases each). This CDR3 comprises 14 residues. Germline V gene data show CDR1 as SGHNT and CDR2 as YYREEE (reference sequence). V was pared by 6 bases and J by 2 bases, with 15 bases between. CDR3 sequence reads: CASTRRDGPYEQYF. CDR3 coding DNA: TGTGCCAGCACCCGCCGGGACGGGCCCTACGAGCAGTACTTC.